A single sample is the source of the 7 T cell receptor beta chains below, sequenced in a study of control samples from healthy donors and cancer patients. Using immunoSEQ multiplex PCR, the repertoire was profiled, and TCRdb retains in-frame clones only, with some absent. The sample has more than 80,000 clones, over 85% seen once. The sample was blood. All receptors derive from a man younger than 35 in good health.

This clone was seen a single time. This rearrangement joins TRBV7-2 to TRBJ1-1, with TRBD1 as a possible D gene (5 bases). V dropped 1 base and J dropped 3 bases, with 12 bases sitting between them. Germline CDR1 reads SGHTA; CDR2 reads FQGNSA. The CDR3 has 15 residues. CDR3 loop: CASSLVLGPYTEAFF. CDR3 sequence (DNA): TGTGCCAGCAGCTTAGTTTTGGGGCCCTACACTGAAGCTTTCTTT.

V is TRBV4-2 and J is TRBJ2-7, with D perhaps TRBD1 (5 bases). The CDR3 is 16 residues long. V was clipped by 2 bases and J by 3 bases, with 17 bases between them. Germline lookup yields CDR1 LGHNA and CDR2 YNFKEQ. DNA of the CDR3: TGTGCCAGCAGCCAACGAATACAGGCCCTCTTCTACGAGCAGTACTTC. Translated: CASSQRIQALFYEQYF.

This clone was detected only a few times. CDR3 bases: TGTGCCAGTAGTATTCATAAAGGAACCAGGAAAGCCCAAGCTTTCTTT. Translation: CASSIHKGTRKAQAFF. The chain combines TRBV19 with TRBJ1-1; D is unresolved. V lost 3 bases and J 9 bases, leaving 23 bases between the germline ends. The CDR3 totals 16 residues. Germline V lookup: CDR1 LNHDA, CDR2 SQIVND (reference sequence).

The chain uses TRBV3-1 (or the pseudogene TRBV3-2) and TRBJ1-1; 8 nucleotides line up with TRBD1. Germline-derived CDR1 and CDR2 are LGHDT and YNNKEL (reference sequence). V lost 4 bases to trimming and J lost 3 bases; unmatched junction nucleotides: 4. The CDR3 totals 14 residues. The CDR3 DNA reads TGTGCCAGCAGCCTAAACAGGGGGGACACTGAAGCTTTCTTT. Its translation: CASSLNRGDTEAFF.

The rearrangement links TRBV15 to TRBJ1-2, with D possibly being TRBD1 (5 bases). This CDR3 is built from 12 residues. Trimming took off 4 bases at V and 3 bases at J, with 6 bases between the two ends. Germline-derived CDR1 and CDR2 are LNHNV and YYDKDF (reference sequence). The CDR3, as DNA: TGTGCCACCAGCACCAGGGACTATGGCTACACCTTC. It yields the protein CATSTRDYGYTF.

The rearrangement links TRBV10-3 to TRBJ1-2; 9 nucleotides line up with TRBD1. This CDR3 comprises 13 residues. With V trimmed by 8 bases and J by 4 bases, 5 bases remained unmatched. The germline V gene has CDR1 ENHRY and CDR2 SYGVKD. This CDR3 reads CAIGQGIRYGYTF. CDR3 coding DNA: TGTGCCATCGGACAGGGGATTCGCTATGGCTACACCTTC.

The chain has TRBV7-2 and TRBJ1-1; 7 bases match TRBD1. This CDR3 has 14 amino acids. V trimming: 5 bases; J trimming: 2 bases; junction bases outside the gene matches: 5. Germline V CDR1 and CDR2: SGHTA, FQGNSA. The CDR3, as DNA: TGTGCCAGCAGCACCCAGGGGGGAAACACTGAAGCTTTCTTT. Translation: CASSTQGGNTEAFF.